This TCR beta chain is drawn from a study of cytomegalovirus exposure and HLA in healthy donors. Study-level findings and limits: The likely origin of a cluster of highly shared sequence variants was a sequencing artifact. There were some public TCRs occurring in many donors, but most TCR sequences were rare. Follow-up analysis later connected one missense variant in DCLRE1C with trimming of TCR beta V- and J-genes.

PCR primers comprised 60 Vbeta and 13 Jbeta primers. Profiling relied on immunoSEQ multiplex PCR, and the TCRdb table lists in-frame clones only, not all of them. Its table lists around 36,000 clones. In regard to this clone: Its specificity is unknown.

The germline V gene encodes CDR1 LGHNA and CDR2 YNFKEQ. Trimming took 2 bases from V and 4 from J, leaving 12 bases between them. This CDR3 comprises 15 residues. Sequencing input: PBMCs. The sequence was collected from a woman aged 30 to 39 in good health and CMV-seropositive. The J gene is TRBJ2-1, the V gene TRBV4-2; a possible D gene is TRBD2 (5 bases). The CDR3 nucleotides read TGTGCCAGCAGCCAATCCCCGGGGATGTACAATGAGCAGTTCTTC. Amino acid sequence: CASSQSPGMYNEQFF.